Detailed here is one TCR beta chain. Sequencing was performed with immunoSEQ multiplex PCR; in TCRdb, only in-frame clones are kept and a portion is missing. The table records approximately 980,000 clones, around 80% of them present only once. The data derive from a study of shared clonotypes between healthy human individuals. V was cut by 1 base and J by 7 bases, with 11 bases left in between. Germline V gives CDR1 MNHNS, CDR2 SASEGT. The length of the CDR3 is 15 residues. This clonotype was obtained from a man aged 18 to 29 in good health. The specimen sequenced was memory CD4+ T cells sorted from blood. Subset: CD45RA-negative fraction. The rearrangement links TRBV6-1 to TRBJ1-6, with D possibly TRBD1 on 5 matching bases. The CDR3 coding sequence is TGTGCCAGCAGTGAAGGCAGGGTCGGAAATTCACCCCTCCACTTT. Translated, it gives CASSEGRVGNSPLHF.